This T cell receptor (beta chain) was retrieved from a study of T-cell memory formation after mild COVID-19. Whole-study results and caveats: A second wave of clones peaked on day 37, and their SARS-CoV-2 specificity went unconfirmed. A subset of responding clones appeared in pre-infection memory, suggesting cross-reactive memory joined. A balance of CD4 and CD8 characterized clones contracting day 15 to 85, whereas later expanders leaned CD4+.

The CDR3 loop spans 17 amino acids. The germline V gene has CDR1 DFQATT and CDR2 SNEGSKA (reference sequence). The V gene end was trimmed by 6 bases and the J gene end by 8 bases; junction bases not matched to a gene: 18. About this clonotype: Antigen specificity is unknown.

TCRdb re-analysed the 5' RACE reads in MiXCR, keeping a single row per CDR3 protein. The sample has around 250,000 distinct CDR3 sequences, about a sixth seen once. The TCR was taken from a young man who had mild COVID-19 (a few samples of this study predate the infection). Cell type and time point are not known. V and J are TRBV20-1 and TRBJ2-3, with TRBD2 matching 12 bases. Sequencing was done on a sample of PBMCs or a T cell subset sorted from them (not recorded which). Here the CDR3 DNA reads TGCAGTGCGAACGGGTACCGGACTAGCGGGGCCCGGGGTACGCAGTATTTT. Its translation: CSANGYRTSGARGTQYF.